A single sample gave rise to the 27 T cell receptor beta chains below, sequenced in a study of OX40 agonist ivuxolimab in advanced cancers. Using immunoSEQ multiplex PCR, the repertoire was profiled, and TCRdb retains in-frame clones only, with some absent. The table has around 61,000 clones, roughly 82% seen once. The material was CD4+ or CD8+ T cells sorted from blood, obtained in a trial of the OX40 agonist ivuxolimab. The source is an adult with an advanced solid tumor such as melanoma, head and neck, liver or kidney cancer.

The J gene is TRBJ2-3, the V gene TRBV7-2; D remains ambiguous. CDR3 length: 14 amino acids. CDR1 and CDR2 (germline): SGHTA, FQGNSA. The V end lost 6 bases, the J end lost 0 bases, and 10 bases lay between the germline ends. CDR3 sequence: CASRLRSSTDTQYF. CDR3 nucleotides: TGTGCCAGCAGGTTGCGTTCCAGCACAGATACGCAGTATTTT.

The chain recombines TRBV7-3 with TRBJ1-1; 7 nucleotides line up with TRBD1. The CDR3 extends over 12 amino acids. With V trimmed by 5 bases and J by 8 bases, 5 bases remained unmatched. Germline CDR1 and CDR2: SGHTA and FQGTGA. The CDR3 DNA reads as TGTGCCAGCAGCGTGACAGGGAACGAAGCTTTCTTT. Its translation: CASSVTGNEAFF.

This rearrangement joins TRBV6-1 to TRBJ1-1, with a tentative D call TRBD1 (5 bases). V shed 1 base and J shed 6 bases, with 15 bases lying between them. Germline CDR1 MNHNS, CDR2 SASEGT. The CDR3 has 15 residues. The CDR3 protein is CASSEGGPKGAEAFF. The CDR3 DNA is TGTGCCAGCAGTGAAGGCGGTCCCAAAGGGGCTGAAGCTTTCTTT.

V gene TRBV11-2 combines with J gene TRBJ2-5; D is ambiguous. The V gene's germline CDR1 is SGHAT and CDR2 FQNNGV. V lost 4 bases and J 7 bases, leaving 13 bases between the germline ends. There are 13 residues in the CDR3. This CDR3 is CASSSHEWRTQYF. As DNA, the CDR3 is TGTGCCAGCAGCTCCCATGAGTGGAGGACCCAGTACTTC. The entire variable domain, with the rest obtained from reference TRBV11-2 and TRBJ2-5, is as follows: EAGVAQSPRYKIIEKRQSVAFWCNPISGHATLYWYQQILGQGPKLLIQFQNNGVVDDSQLPKDRFSAERLKGVDSTLKIQPAKLEDSAVYLCASSSHEWRTQYFGPGTRLLVL.

The CDR3 spells CASSLPGTAGANVLTF. The CDR3 DNA reads TGTGCCAGCAGCCTACCCGGGACAGCCGGGGCCAACGTCCTGACTTTC. The J gene is TRBJ2-6, the V gene TRBV5-4; 7 bases line up with TRBD1. The ends lost 4 bases at V and 4 bases at J; junction bases unmatched: 8. In germline, CDR1 is SGHNT, CDR2 YYREEE (reference sequence). This CDR3 contains 16 residues.

The chain links TRBV7-2 to TRBJ1-1; D is undetermined. Germline CDR1 reads SGHTA; CDR2 reads FQGNSA. The CDR3 is made up of 15 amino acids. The V gene lost 3 bases and the J gene lost 1 base, with 12 bases spanning the gap. The CDR3 coding sequence is TGTGCCAGCAGCTTTCGAGGAGGGTCGAACACTGAAGCTTTCTTT. Encoded protein: CASSFRGGSNTEAFF.

The rearrangement links TRBV19 to TRBJ1-5; no reliable D call. Germline V lookup: CDR1 LNHDA, CDR2 SQIVND (reference sequence). The length of the CDR3 is 12 residues. V lost 7 bases, J lost 4 bases, and 8 bases lay in between. This CDR3 reads CASTSTNQPQHF. The DNA for the CDR3 is TGTGCCAGTACCTCGACTAATCAGCCCCAGCATTTT. The whole variable domain, remainder taken from reference TRBV19 and TRBJ1-5, is DGGITQSPKYLFRKEGQNVTLSCEQNLNHDAMYWYRQDPGQGLRLIYYSQIVNDFQKGDIAEGYSVSREKKESFPLTVTSAQKNPTAFYLCASTSTNQPQHFGDGTRLSIL.

V usage is TRBV6-5 and J usage is TRBJ2-1; TRBD1 is a possible D gene (6 bases). The germline CDR1 and CDR2 sequences are MNHEY and SVGAGI. V gave up 1 base and J gave up 9 bases, with 10 bases separating them. CDR3 size: 13 residues. The CDR3 reads CASSYFRGGEQFF. CDR3 in DNA: TGTGCCAGCAGTTACTTCAGGGGCGGTGAGCAGTTCTTC.

The chain employs TRBV7-9 and TRBJ2-3; TRBD2 might be the D (6 bases). CDR1 and CDR2 from the germline V gene are SEHNR and FQNEAQ (reference sequence). This CDR3 has 16 amino acids. V was pared by 2 bases and J by 4 bases, with 16 bases between. As DNA, the CDR3 is TGTGCCAGCAGCTTAAGGGACTTCCCACCCTCAGATACGCAGTATTTT. It codes for CASSLRDFPPSDTQYF. The variable domain in full, with the rest retrieved from reference TRBV7-9 and TRBJ2-3, is DTGVSQNPRHKITKRGQNVTFRCDPISEHNRLYWYRQTLGQGPEFLTYFQNEAQLEKSRLLSDRFSAERPKGSFSTLEIQRTEQGDSAMYLCASSLRDFPPSDTQYFGPGTRLTVL.

The rearrangement joins TRBV30 to TRBJ2-1; perhaps TRBD1 as D (6 bases). CDR1 and CDR2 from the germline V gene are GTSNPN and SVGIG (reference sequence). CDR3 length: 14 residues. V lost 7 bases and J lost 5, with 18 bases in between. DNA of the CDR3: TGTGCCTCGGTTAAACGGGACACCGACAATGAGCAGTTCTTC. Its protein product is CASVKRDTDNEQFF.

Regarding this clone: The sample carries other DNA sequences with the same CDR3. The chain uses TRBV5-4 and TRBJ2-1; D is uncertain. CDR3 size: 14 residues. Germline CDR1 reads SGHNT; CDR2 reads YYREEE (reference sequence). V was clipped by 4 bases and J by 1 base, with 9 bases between them. CDR3 nucleotide sequence: TGTGCCAGCAGCCGTAGAATATCCTACAATGAGCAGTTCTTC. Protein: CASSRRISYNEQFF.

This sequence joins TRBV11-3 and TRBJ2-5, with D maybe TRBD1 (6 bases). The V end lost 2 bases, the J end lost 5 bases, and 24 bases lay between the germline ends. The CDR3 spans 18 residues. Germline V gene lookup returns CDR1 SGHNT and CDR2 YENEEA. The CDR3 is CASSLILLGQSHVETQYF. The CDR3 coding sequence is TGTGCCAGCAGCTTAATTCTTTTAGGACAGTCACATGTGGAGACCCAGTACTTC.

In its sample, this clone was seen a few times. This chain uses TRBV7-9 with TRBJ1-3; D gene ambiguous. The V gene lost 2 bases and the J gene lost 0 bases, with 8 bases spanning the gap. The germline CDR1 and CDR2 sequences are SEHNR and FQNEAQ (reference sequence). The CDR3 extends over 15 amino acids. The CDR3 region has the DNA TGTGCCAGCAGCTTAAACCCATACTCTGGAAACACCATATATTTT. Residues: CASSLNPYSGNTIYF. The full variable domain, with the rest looked up from reference TRBV7-9 and TRBJ1-3, is DTGVSQNPRHKITKRGQNVTFRCDPISEHNRLYWYRQTLGQGPEFLTYFQNEAQLEKSRLLSDRFSAERPKGSFSTLEIQRTEQGDSAMYLCASSLNPYSGNTIYFGEGSWLTVV.

The chain joins TRBV5-4 to TRBJ2-3, with 7 bases fitting TRBD1. Germline lookup yields CDR1 SGHNT and CDR2 YYREEE (reference sequence). This CDR3 has 14 residues. V lost 4 bases and J lost 2; bases outside the gene matches: 4. The CDR3 protein is CASSPGGYTDTQYF. In DNA form, the CDR3 reads TGTGCCAGCAGCCCAGGGGGTTACACAGATACGCAGTATTTT.

The chain uses TRBV28 and TRBJ1-2; 11 bases map to TRBD1. Germline V gene data show CDR1 as MDHEN and CDR2 as SYDVKM. The CDR3 has 15 amino acids. Losses at the gene ends were 6 bases for V and 4 bases for J; bases not matched to a gene: 7. CDR3 sequence (DNA): TGTGCCAGCAGGGAAGGGGGACAGGGGGGCTATGGCTACACCTTC. Its translation: CASREGGQGGYGYTF.

The chain has TRBV7-2 and TRBJ2-1; D tentatively reads TRBD1 or TRBD2 (5 bases each). CDR3 length: 16 residues. With 2 bases removed from V and 7 bases from J, the gap between germline ends came to 18 bases. Germline values: CDR1 SGHTA, CDR2 FQGNSA. As DNA, the CDR3 is TGTGCCAGCAGCTTATTAGGATCCGGGGCGGTGAATGAGCAGTTCTTC. Encoded protein: CASSLLGSGAVNEQFF.

This sequence joins TRBV29-1 and TRBJ2-3; 10 bases are a match to TRBD1. Germline loops: CDR1 SQVTM, CDR2 ANQGSEA. V was clipped by 5 bases and J by 6 bases; unmatched bases: 5. There are 13 residues in the CDR3. The CDR3 DNA is TGCAGCGTTTACGGGACAGGGGCGGATACGCAGTATTTT. Its protein product is CSVYGTGADTQYF.

For this clone: The germline gene is not matched at one end of the junction; a read error may be the cause. V and J are TRBV7-9 and TRBJ1-3; D remains unclear. Germline V gene data show CDR1 as SEHNR and CDR2 as FQNEAQ (reference sequence). The CDR3 runs to 16 residues. As DNA, the CDR3 is TGTGCCAGCAGTTTAGATGGTCTTCGGGGTGGAAACACCATATATTTT. This sequence encodes CASSLDGLRGGNTIYF.

This clone has a single count. This chain connects TRBV5-1 to TRBJ2-3, with D perhaps matching TRBD1 (7 bases). V was cut by 2 bases and J by 0 bases, with 10 bases left in between. The CDR3 has 15 residues. Germline lookup yields CDR1 SGHRS and CDR2 YFSETQ. CDR3 loop: CASSLGGGSTDTQYF. The CDR3 DNA reads TGCGCCAGCAGCTTAGGAGGGGGCAGCACAGATACGCAGTATTTT. The full variable domain, completed using reference TRBV5-1 and TRBJ2-3, is KAGVTQTPRYLIKTRGQQVTLSCSPISGHRSVSWYQQTPGQGLQFLFEYFSETQRNKGNFPGRFSGRQFSNSRSEMNVSTLELGDSALYLCASSLGGGSTDTQYFGPGTRLTVL.

Only a few counts were recorded for this clone. This sequence joins TRBV18 and TRBJ2-7; 7 bases match TRBD1. Per the germline V gene, CDR1 is KGHSH and CDR2 is LQKENI. This CDR3 is 13 amino acids long. V was clipped by 4 bases and J by 6 bases; unmatched bases: 6. The CDR3 loop is CASSQDRDGEQYF. The CDR3 DNA follows: TGTGCCAGCTCACAAGACAGGGATGGCGAGCAGTACTTC.

In its sample, this clone was seen a few times. Different DNA sequences within this sample yield the same CDR3. The chain is built from TRBV5-5 and TRBJ1-5; perhaps TRBD1 as D (6 bases). Looked up from germline, CDR1 is SGHKS and CDR2 is YYEKEE (reference sequence). The CDR3 is 14 residues long. V shed 4 bases and J shed 6 bases, with 14 bases lying between them. The CDR3 coding sequence is TGTGCCAGCAGCCTGGAGGGGGGCGGTCAGCCCCAGCATTTT. It yields the protein CASSLEGGGQPQHF.

V and J are TRBV4-1 and TRBJ2-3, with D tentatively TRBD2 (6 bases). The germline gives CDR1 MGHRA, CDR2 YSYEKL. The V end was cut by 0 bases, the J end by 3 bases, with 16 bases between. The CDR3 is made up of 17 amino acids. CDR3 sequence: CASSQDSGGGGTDTQYF. The CDR3 nucleotides read TGCGCCAGCAGCCAAGATAGCGGCGGCGGCGGTACAGATACGCAGTATTTT.

This chain joins TRBV2 and TRBJ2-1; 8 nucleotides align to TRBD2. Germline V gene lookup returns CDR1 SNHLY and CDR2 FYNNEI. With 6 bases clipped from V and 0 bases from J, the junction kept 10 bases outside the gene matches. CDR3 size: 17 residues. The CDR3 region has the DNA TGTGCCAGCAGATCGAGCGGGAGTGGGGACTCCTACAATGAGCAGTTCTTC. This gives the protein CASRSSGSGDSYNEQFF. The complete variable domain, with remaining parts taken from reference TRBV2 and TRBJ2-1, reads EPEVTQTPSHQVTQMGQEVILRCVPISNHLYFYWYRQILGQKVEFLVSFYNNEISEKSEIFDDQFSVERPDGSNFTLKIRSTKLEDSAMYFCASRSSGSGDSYNEQFFGPGTRLTVL.

The J gene is TRBJ2-5, the V gene TRBV5-6, with TRBD1 matching 9 bases. The junction had 12 bases not matched to a gene; V was cut back by 5 bases and J by 4 bases. CDR3 size: 16 residues. Per the germline V gene, CDR1 is SGHDT and CDR2 is YYEEEE. The CDR3 sequence: CASSRLDRGTAETQYF. The CDR3 DNA reads as TGTGCCAGCAGTCGACTGGACAGGGGAACGGCAGAGACCCAGTACTTC.

J is TRBJ2-1 and V is TRBV7-2; D unresolved. This CDR3 region has 12 residues. Trimming took 5 bases from V and 10 from J, leaving 12 bases between them. CDR1 is SGHTA, CDR2 FQGNSA, per germline. CDR3 sequence: CASSPNYGEQFF. The CDR3 nucleotides are TGTGCCAGCAGCCCCAATTACGGGGAGCAGTTCTTC.

A remark on this clone: The sample has other DNA sequences that encode this CDR3 too. The genes are TRBV30 and TRBJ2-7; D not resolved. V shed 0 bases and J shed 4 bases, with 4 bases lying between them. CDR3 length equals 11 residues. The germline V gene has CDR1 GTSNPN and CDR2 SVGIG (reference sequence). Here the CDR3 reads CAWSVGYEQYF. CDR3 bases: TGTGCCTGGAGTGTAGGGTACGAGCAGTACTTC.

The V call is TRBV11-2, the J call TRBJ1-1, with 7 bases aligning to TRBD1. CDR1 SGHAT and CDR2 FQNNGV come from the germline V gene. V lost 6 bases, J lost 5 bases, and 6 bases stayed unmatched. This CDR3 comprises 13 residues. As DNA, the CDR3 is TGTGCCAGCAGTAAAGGGGGCATTACTGAAGCTTTCTTT. Protein sequence: CASSKGGITEAFF.